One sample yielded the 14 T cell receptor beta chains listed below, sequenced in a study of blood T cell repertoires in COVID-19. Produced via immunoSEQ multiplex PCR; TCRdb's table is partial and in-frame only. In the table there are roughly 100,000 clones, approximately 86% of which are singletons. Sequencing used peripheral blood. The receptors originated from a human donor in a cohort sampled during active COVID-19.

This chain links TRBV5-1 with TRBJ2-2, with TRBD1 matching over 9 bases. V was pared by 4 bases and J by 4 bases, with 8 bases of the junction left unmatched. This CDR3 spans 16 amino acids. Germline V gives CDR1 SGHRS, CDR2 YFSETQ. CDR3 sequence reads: CASSATGGSGTGELFF. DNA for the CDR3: TGCGCCAGCAGCGCCACAGGGGGCTCCGGCACCGGGGAGCTGTTTTTT.

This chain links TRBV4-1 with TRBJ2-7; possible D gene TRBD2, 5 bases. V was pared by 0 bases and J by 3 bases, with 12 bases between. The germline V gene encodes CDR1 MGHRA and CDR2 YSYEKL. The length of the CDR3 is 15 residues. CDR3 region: CASSQEEGALYEQYF. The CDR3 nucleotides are TGCGCCAGCAGCCAAGAAGAGGGTGCCCTCTACGAGCAGTACTTC.

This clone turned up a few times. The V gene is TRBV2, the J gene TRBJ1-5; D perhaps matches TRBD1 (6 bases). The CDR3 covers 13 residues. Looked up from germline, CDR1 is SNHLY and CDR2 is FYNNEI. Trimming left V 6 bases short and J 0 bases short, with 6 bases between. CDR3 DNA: TGTGCCAGCAGGGACAGTAGCAATCAGCCCCAGCATTTT. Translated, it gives CASRDSSNQPQHF.

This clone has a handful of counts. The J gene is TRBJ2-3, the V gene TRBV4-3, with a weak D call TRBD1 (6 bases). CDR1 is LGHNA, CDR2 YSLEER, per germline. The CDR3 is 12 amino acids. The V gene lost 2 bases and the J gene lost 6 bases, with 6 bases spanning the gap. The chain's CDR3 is CASSQQGDTQYF. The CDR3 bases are TGCGCCAGCAGCCAACAGGGGGATACGCAGTATTTT.

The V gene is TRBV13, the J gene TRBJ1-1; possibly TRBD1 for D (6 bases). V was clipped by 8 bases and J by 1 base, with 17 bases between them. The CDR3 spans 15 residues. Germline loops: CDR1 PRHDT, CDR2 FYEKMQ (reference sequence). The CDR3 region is CASSFRGHGNTEAFF. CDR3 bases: TGTGCCAGCTCCTTCCGGGGACACGGGAACACTGAAGCTTTCTTT.

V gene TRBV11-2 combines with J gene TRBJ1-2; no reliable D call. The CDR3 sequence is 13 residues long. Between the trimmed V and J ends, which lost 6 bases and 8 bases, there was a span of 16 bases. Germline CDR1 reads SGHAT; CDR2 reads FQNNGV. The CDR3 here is CASSSTSTGGYTF. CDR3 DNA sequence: TGTGCCAGCAGTTCTACCTCGACGGGAGGCTACACCTTC.

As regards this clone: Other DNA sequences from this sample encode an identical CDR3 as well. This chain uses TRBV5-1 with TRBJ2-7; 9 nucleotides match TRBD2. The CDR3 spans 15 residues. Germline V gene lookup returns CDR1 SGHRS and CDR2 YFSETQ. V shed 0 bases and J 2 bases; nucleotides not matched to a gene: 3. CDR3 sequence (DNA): TGCGCCAGCAGCTTGGGCCTAGCGGGGACCTACGAGCAGTACTTC. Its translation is CASSLGLAGTYEQYF.

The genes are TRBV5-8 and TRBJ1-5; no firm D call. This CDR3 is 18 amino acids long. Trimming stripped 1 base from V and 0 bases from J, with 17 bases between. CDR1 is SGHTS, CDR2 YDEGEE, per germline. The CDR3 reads CASSLFGGRGSSNQPQHF. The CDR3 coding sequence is TGTGCCAGCAGCTTGTTTGGAGGACGGGGTAGTAGCAATCAGCCCCAGCATTTT.

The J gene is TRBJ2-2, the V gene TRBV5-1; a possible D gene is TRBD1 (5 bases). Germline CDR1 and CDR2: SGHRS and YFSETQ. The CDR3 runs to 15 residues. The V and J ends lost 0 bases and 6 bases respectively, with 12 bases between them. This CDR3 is CASSLDRRPSGELFF. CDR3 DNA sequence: TGCGCCAGCAGCTTGGACAGGCGGCCCTCCGGGGAGCTGTTTTTT.

The CDR3 reads CASKTGGYNQPQHF. CDR3 bases: TGTGCCAGCAAGACAGGGGGTTACAATCAGCCCCAGCATTTT. The V and J genes are TRBV6-5 and TRBJ1-5; 9 positions match TRBD1. Trimming removed 7 bases from V and 3 bases from J; junction bases left unmatched: 4. Germline lookup yields CDR1 MNHEY and CDR2 SVGAGI. The CDR3 sequence is 14 residues long.

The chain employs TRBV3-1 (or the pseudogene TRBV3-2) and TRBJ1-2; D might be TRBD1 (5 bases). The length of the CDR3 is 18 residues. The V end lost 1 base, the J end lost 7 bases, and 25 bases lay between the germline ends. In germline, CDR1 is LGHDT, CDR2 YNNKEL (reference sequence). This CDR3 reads CASSQVVGNRPSPRGYTF. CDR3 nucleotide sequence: TGTGCCAGCAGCCAAGTAGTGGGTAACAGGCCTTCTCCTCGTGGCTACACCTTC.

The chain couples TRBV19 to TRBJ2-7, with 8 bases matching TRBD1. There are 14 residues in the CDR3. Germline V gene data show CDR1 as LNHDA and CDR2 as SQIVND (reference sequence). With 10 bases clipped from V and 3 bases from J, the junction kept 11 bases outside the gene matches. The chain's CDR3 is CATSQMTGDYEQYF. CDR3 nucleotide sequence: TGTGCCACCTCTCAAATGACAGGGGACTACGAGCAGTACTTC.

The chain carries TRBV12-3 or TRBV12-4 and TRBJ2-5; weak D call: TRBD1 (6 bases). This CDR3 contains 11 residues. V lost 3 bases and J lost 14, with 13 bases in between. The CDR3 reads CASSLGTPTYF. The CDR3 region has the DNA TGTGCCAGCAGTTTGGGGACACCAACTTACTTC.

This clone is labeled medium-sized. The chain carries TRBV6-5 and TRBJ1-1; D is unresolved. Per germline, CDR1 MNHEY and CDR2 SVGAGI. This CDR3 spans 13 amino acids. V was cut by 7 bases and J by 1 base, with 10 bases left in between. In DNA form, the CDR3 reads TGTGCCAGCACCTCGACTTGGAACACTGAAGCTTTCTTT. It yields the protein CASTSTWNTEAFF.